This record concerns one T cell receptor beta chain sequence. Its specificity is unknown. An input of 0.5 to 1 ug of RNA was subjected to reverse transcription using random hexamers. TCRdb reprocessed the immunoSEQ multiplex PCR reads with MiXCR, giving one entry per CDR3 protein. The sample shows 150,000 or so distinct CDR3 sequences, around 94% of them seen only once. This CDR3 contains 14 residues. Germline lookup yields CDR1 MDHEN and CDR2 SYDVKM. The V end lost 8 bases, the J end lost 4 bases, and 15 bases lay between the germline ends. These data originate in a study of CD8 T cells in Susac syndrome. Sequencing of TCR beta was carried out in blood CD8+ and CD4+ T cells. Findings and limits, study-wide: It was acknowledged in the study that its TCR sequencing and HLA analysis involved a relatively small number of individuals.

Sequencing was performed on CD4+ T cells from PBMCs. This TCR derives from a human donor with multiple sclerosis. V and J are TRBV28 and TRBJ2-1, with D uncertain. CDR3 amino acids: CASGIPQFYNEQFF. The CDR3 DNA is TGTGCCAGCGGGATTCCACAGTTTTACAATGAGCAGTTCTTC.